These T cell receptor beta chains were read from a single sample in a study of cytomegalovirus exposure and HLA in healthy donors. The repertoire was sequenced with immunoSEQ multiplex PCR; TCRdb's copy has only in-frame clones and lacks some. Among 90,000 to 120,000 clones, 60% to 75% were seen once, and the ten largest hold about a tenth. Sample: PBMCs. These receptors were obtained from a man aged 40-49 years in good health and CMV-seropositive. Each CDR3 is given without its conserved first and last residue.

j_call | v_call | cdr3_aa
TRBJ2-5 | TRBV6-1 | ASRGSRETQY
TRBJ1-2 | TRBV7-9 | ASSLAGQKTYGYT
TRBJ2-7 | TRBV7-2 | ASSLSAGTYEQY
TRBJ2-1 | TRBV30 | AWSGLGGRGDEQF
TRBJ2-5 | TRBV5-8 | ASSRDRQETQY
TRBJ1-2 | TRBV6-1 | ASTEGVSRYGYT
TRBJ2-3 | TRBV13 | ASSSPGIAGVSDTQY
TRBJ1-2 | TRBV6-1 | ASSEGAGRIYGYT
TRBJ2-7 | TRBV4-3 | ASSQVNGYEQY
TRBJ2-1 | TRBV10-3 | AISDRTSGISYNEQF
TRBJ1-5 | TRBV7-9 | SSSAFTNSQPQH
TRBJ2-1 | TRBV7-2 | ASSFNLEVWYNEQF
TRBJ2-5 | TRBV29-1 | SVGGGVGETQY
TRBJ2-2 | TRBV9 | ASSVETRGPPHRTGELF
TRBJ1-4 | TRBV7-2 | ASRHTGGATTNEKLF
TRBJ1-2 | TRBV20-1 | SARAGLTYT
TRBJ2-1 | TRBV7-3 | ASSPGQGGYEEQF
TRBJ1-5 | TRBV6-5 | ASSSGQGAYQPQH
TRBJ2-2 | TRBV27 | ASRTGAGELF
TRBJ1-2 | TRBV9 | ASRTGSNYGYT
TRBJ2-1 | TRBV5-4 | ASSSGLPEEQF
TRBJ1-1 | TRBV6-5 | ASSYGGGLEAF
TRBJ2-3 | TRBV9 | ASSVSQREGTDTQY
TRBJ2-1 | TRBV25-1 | ASSEGLAVHNEQF
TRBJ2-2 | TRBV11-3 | ASSPTAAGELF
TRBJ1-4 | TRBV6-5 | ASSSLLGATNEKLF
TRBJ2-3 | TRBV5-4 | ASSLASGRTDTQY
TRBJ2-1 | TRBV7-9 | AAGLAGVNEQF
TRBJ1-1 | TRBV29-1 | SVATTGPGTEAF
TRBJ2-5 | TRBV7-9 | ASSLVKTGQETQY
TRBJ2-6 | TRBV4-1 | ASSQDPGAGANVLT
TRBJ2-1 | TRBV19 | ASKGTSGSGNEQF
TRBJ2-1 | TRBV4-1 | ASSHRDSAYNEQF
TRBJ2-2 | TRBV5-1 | ASRGGAGVTGELF
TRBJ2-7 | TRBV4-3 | ASSQDIEETYEQY
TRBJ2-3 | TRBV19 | ASSIGGLAGGTDTQY
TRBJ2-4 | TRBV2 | ASTPYGGGGANIQY
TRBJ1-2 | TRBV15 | ATSRENRGGGYT
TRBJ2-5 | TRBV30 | AWRQGEQGRGETQY
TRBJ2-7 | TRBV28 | ASGRGRAPYEQY
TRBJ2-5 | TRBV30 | AWTLEGGRSAQY
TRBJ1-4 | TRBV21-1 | ASSKGQGGNEKLF
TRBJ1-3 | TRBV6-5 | ASSLTGVSGNTIY
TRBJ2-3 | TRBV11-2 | ASSLVADTDTQY
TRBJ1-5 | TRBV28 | ASSLETGGHQPQH
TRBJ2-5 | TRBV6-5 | ASSRVKGVQETQY
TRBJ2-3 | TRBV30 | AWNSGLRSTDTQY
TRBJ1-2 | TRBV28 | ASSLGGKAYGYT
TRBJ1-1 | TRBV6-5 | ASSSGQGNTEAF
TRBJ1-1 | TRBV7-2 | ASSSPPPGHHTEAF
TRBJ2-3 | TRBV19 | ASSVTDTQY
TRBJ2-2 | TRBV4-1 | ASSQGIRGTGELF